This passage covers 17 T cell receptor beta chains from one sample sequenced in a study of T cell responses to AZD1222 COVID-19 vaccine (dated by TCRdb to 2020 to 2022). The time point label on this specimen signifies: baseline before first vaccination. Library method: the immunoSEQ multiplex PCR assay. As stored in TCRdb, this immuneACCESS dataset retains in-frame rearrangements with V and J assigned. A fraction of the clones does not appear; measured against another copy, unresolved V genes explain less than half of the discrepancy, and the remainder lacks a known reason. In all, the sample holds 95,000 to 150,000 clones, and 80% to 90% of those were seen once. Approximately 3.1% of the sample goes to the ten largest clones. The source was peripheral blood, collected on day 0 of AZD1222 vaccination. These receptors were taken from an adult in good health.

The J gene is TRBJ1-1, the V gene TRBV5-1; D remains unclear. This CDR3 is 14 amino acids long. V lost 2 bases to trimming and J lost 1 base, with 9 bases between them. Germline CDR1 is SGHRS and CDR2 is YFSETQ. The CDR3 DNA is TGCGCCAGCAGCTTTAGGCCGACGAACACTGAAGCTTTCTTT. Amino acid sequence: CASSFRPTNTEAFF. Using reference TRBV5-1 and TRBJ1-1 for the parts outside the CDR3, the full variable domain is KAGVTQTPRYLIKTRGQQVTLSCSPISGHRSVSWYQQTPGQGLQFLFEYFSETQRNKGNFPGRFSGRQFSNSRSEMNVSTLELGDSALYLCASSFRPTNTEAFFGQGTRLTVV.

The chain uses TRBV9 and TRBJ1-1; maybe TRBD1 (5 bases). The CDR3 has 13 residues. The V and J ends lost 3 bases and 3 bases respectively, with 9 bases between them. Germline values: CDR1 SGDLS, CDR2 YYNGEE. The CDR3 loop is CASSEQAYTEAFF. CDR3 DNA sequence: TGTGCCAGCAGCGAACAGGCTTACACTGAAGCTTTCTTT.

The chain uses TRBV19 and TRBJ2-1; tentative D call: TRBD2 (6 bases). The V end lost 6 bases, the J end lost 0 bases, and 9 bases lay between the germline ends. Germline CDR1 reads LNHDA; CDR2 reads SQIVND (reference sequence). This CDR3 is built from 14 residues. The CDR3 sequence is CASSETSSYNEQFF. The CDR3 DNA reads TGTGCCAGTAGCGAGACTAGCTCCTACAATGAGCAGTTCTTC.

The V gene is TRBV29-1, the J gene TRBJ2-7; D is unclear. Germline V lookup: CDR1 SQVTM, CDR2 ANQGSEA. V was cut by 2 bases and J by 2 bases, with 10 bases left in between. This CDR3 comprises 13 residues. The CDR3 spells CSVEKDHPYEQYF. Here the CDR3 DNA reads TGCAGCGTTGAAAAGGACCACCCCTACGAGCAGTACTTC.

The chain uses TRBV9 and TRBJ2-7; 8 bases match TRBD1. CDR1 and CDR2 from the germline V gene are SGDLS and YYNGEE. V lost 2 bases, J lost 0 bases, and 4 bases stayed unmatched. The CDR3 sequence is 15 residues long. The CDR3 loop is CASSVRTGISYEQYF. CDR3 DNA: TGTGCCAGCAGCGTCCGGACAGGGATCTCCTACGAGCAGTACTTC. Variable domain in full (rest from reference TRBV9 and TRBJ2-7): DSGVTQTPKHLITATGQRVTLRCSPRSGDLSVYWYQQSLDQGLQFLIQYYNGEERAKGNILERFSAQQFPDLHSELNLSSLELGDSALYFCASSVRTGISYEQYFGPGTRLTVT.

This clone was observed a single time. The chain joins TRBV12-3 or TRBV12-4 to TRBJ2-7, with a weak D call TRBD1 (6 bases). Trimming removed 1 base from V and 6 bases from J, with 7 bases in between. The CDR3 has 12 residues. The CDR3 spells CASSLDRVEQYF. Written as DNA, the CDR3 is TGTGCCAGCAGTTTAGACAGGGTCGAGCAGTACTTC.

This chain joins TRBV10-3 and TRBJ2-7; 8 bases are a match to TRBD2. This CDR3 has 15 residues. V trimming: 4 bases; J trimming: 3 bases; junction bases outside the gene matches: 8. From germline, CDR1 is ENHRY and CDR2 SYGVKD. CDR3 DNA sequence: TGTGCCATCAGTGCCACCGGGACTAGGGACTACGAGCAGTACTTC. Its translation: CAISATGTRDYEQYF.

The chain links TRBV7-3 to TRBJ2-2, with D perhaps TRBD1 (5 bases). The CDR3 contains 13 residues. Germline CDR1 is SGHTA and CDR2 is FQGTGA. The V and J ends lost 7 bases and 5 bases respectively, with 11 bases between them. CDR3 sequence: CASTQGVTGELFF. The CDR3 DNA follows: TGTGCCAGCACCCAAGGGGTGACCGGGGAGCTGTTTTTT.

V usage is TRBV25-1 and J usage is TRBJ1-6, with TRBD1 as a possible D gene (6 bases). Trimming took off 1 base at V and 11 bases at J, with 18 bases between the two ends. CDR1 MGHDK and CDR2 SYGVNS come from the germline V gene. CDR3 size: 16 residues. The CDR3: CASSEFSRGASPPLHF. Written as DNA, the CDR3 is TGTGCCAGCAGTGAATTTTCACGGGGGGCTAGTCCACCCCTCCACTTT.

V and J are TRBV5-1 and TRBJ1-5; D is unclear. CDR1 is SGHRS and CDR2 is YFSETQ in the germline V gene. CDR3 length equals 15 residues. The V and J ends lost 2 bases and 2 bases respectively, with 11 bases between them. The CDR3 DNA is TGCGCCAGCAGCTTTGAGGGCCATGGCAATCAGCCCCAGCATTTT. Translated, it gives CASSFEGHGNQPQHF. The whole variable domain, filled in from reference TRBV5-1 and TRBJ1-5, reads KAGVTQTPRYLIKTRGQQVTLSCSPISGHRSVSWYQQTPGQGLQFLFEYFSETQRNKGNFPGRFSGRQFSNSRSEMNVSTLELGDSALYLCASSFEGHGNQPQHFGDGTRLSIL.

This chain connects TRBV29-1 to TRBJ1-2; TRBD1 might be the D (6 bases). Trimming took 7 bases from V and 5 from J, leaving 23 bases between them. CDR3 size: 15 residues. Germline-derived CDR1 and CDR2 are SQVTM and ANQGSEA. The CDR3 here is CSAERPGGDYYGYTF. The CDR3 DNA follows: TGCAGCGCCGAGCGACCCGGGGGCGATTATTATGGCTACACCTTC.

This chain links TRBV12-1 with TRBJ2-7; TRBD2, the table's D call, was not compared with the DNA. TRBV12-1 is a documented pseudogene. The CDR3 covers 15 residues. CDR3 amino acids: CASSLRWTSCDEQYF. CDR3 DNA: TGTGCCAGCAGCCTGCGCTGGACTAGCTGCGACGAGCAGTACTTC.

The rearrangement uses TRBV28 and TRBJ1-2, with a weak D call TRBD1 (5 bases). This CDR3 contains 15 residues. The germline V gene encodes CDR1 MDHEN and CDR2 SYDVKM. Trimming removed 1 base from V and 7 bases from J, with 16 bases in between. In nucleotides, the CDR3 is TGTGCCAGCAGTTTATCAGGCAGGGTAGGATTTGGCTACACCTTC. Its protein product is CASSLSGRVGFGYTF.

The genes are TRBV28 and TRBJ2-1, with a possible D match to TRBD2 (6 bases). CDR1 MDHEN and CDR2 SYDVKM come from the germline V gene. Trimming shortened V by 2 bases and J by 6 bases, and 11 bases separated the two germline ends. The CDR3 extends over 14 amino acids. CDR3 sequence reads: CASSLGVAVNEQFF. The CDR3 DNA is TGTGCCAGCAGTTTAGGTGTAGCGGTCAATGAGCAGTTCTTC.

The chain carries TRBV29-1 and TRBJ2-7; D remains ambiguous. Germline values: CDR1 SQVTM, CDR2 ANQGSEA. The CDR3 spans 11 residues. V lost 4 bases and J 2 bases, leaving 6 bases between the germline ends. This CDR3 is CSVALPYEQYF. The CDR3 DNA is TGCAGCGTTGCACTTCCCTACGAGCAGTACTTC.

V gene TRBV19 combines with J gene TRBJ2-6, with D possibly matching TRBD1 (6 bases). Germline V gene lookup returns CDR1 LNHDA and CDR2 SQIVND (reference sequence). V lost 4 bases and J lost 3, with 19 bases in between. The CDR3 extends over 18 amino acids. Here the CDR3 DNA reads TGTGCCAGTAGTACACGATCGACAGGTCTCGATGGGGCCAACGTCCTGACTTTC. Translating it yields CASSTRSTGLDGANVLTF.

A single count supports this clone. The rearrangement joins TRBV7-2 to TRBJ2-5, with 12 bases identical to TRBD2. The CDR3 sequence is 16 residues long. CDR1 and CDR2 (germline): SGHTA, FQGNSA. Trimming cost V 5 bases and J 2 bases; bases outside gene matches: 6. CDR3 amino acids: CASSPSGLAGQETQYF. CDR3 sequence (DNA): TGTGCCAGCAGCCCTTCAGGACTAGCGGGACAAGAGACCCAGTACTTC.